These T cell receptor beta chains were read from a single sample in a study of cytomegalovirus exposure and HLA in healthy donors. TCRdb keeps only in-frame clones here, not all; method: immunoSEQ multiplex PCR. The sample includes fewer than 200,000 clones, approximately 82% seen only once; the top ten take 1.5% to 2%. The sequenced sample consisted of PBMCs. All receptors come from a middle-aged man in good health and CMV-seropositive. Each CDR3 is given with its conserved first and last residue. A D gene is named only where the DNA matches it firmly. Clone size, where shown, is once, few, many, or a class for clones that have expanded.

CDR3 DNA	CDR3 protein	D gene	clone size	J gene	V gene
TGTGCCAGCAGCCCTAGGACTAGCGGTGCAGATACGCAGTATTTT	CASSPRTSGADTQYF	TRBD2	few	TRBJ2-3	TRBV6-1
TGTGCCAGCAGCCCCCTAGCGGGAGGCCCCCCGGTGGAGACCCAGTACTTC	CASSPLAGGPPVETQYF	TRBD2	NA	TRBJ2-5	TRBV7-9
TGTGCCAGCAGTGACCTCATAAGTTCCTACGAGCAGTACTTC	CASSDLISSYEQYF	NA	once	TRBJ2-7	TRBV6-1
TGTGCCAGCAGCTCACAGGGGGCGCAGGCTGGCTACACCTTC	CASSSQGAQAGYTF	TRBD1	NA	TRBJ1-2	TRBV5-4
TGTGCCAGCAGCGTAAGCACCGGGACAGGGGGCTCCTACGAGCAGTACTTC	CASSVSTGTGGSYEQYF	TRBD1	NA	TRBJ2-7	TRBV9
TGTGCCAGCAGCACCGAACCAGGCACCCTGTTTTTT	CASSTEPGTLFF	NA	NA	TRBJ1-4	TRBV7-8
TGCGCCAGCAGCCAGGCTAGCGGAATCTACGAGCAGTACTTC	CASSQASGIYEQYF	TRBD2	NA	TRBJ2-7	TRBV4-3
TGCGCCAGCAGTGCAGGGACATCTCAAGCTTTCTTT	CASSAGTSQAFF	NA	NA	TRBJ1-1	TRBV10-2
TGTGCCAGCTCACCACCGGGCAGGGGCGAGCAGTACTTC	CASSPPGRGEQYF	NA	NA	TRBJ2-7	TRBV18
TGTGCCACCAGCAGAGATTCGGGGGGCTTAAACACCATATATTTT	CATSRDSGGLNTIYF	NA	NA	TRBJ1-3	TRBV15
TGCAGCGTCGACCTGACAGGGCTTGCCCAGTACTTC	CSVDLTGLAQYF	TRBD1	NA	TRBJ2-5	TRBV29-1
TGCGCCAGCAGCTTGCCGGGACAGTATAATTCACCCCTCCACTTT	CASSLPGQYNSPLHF	TRBD1	NA	TRBJ1-6	TRBV5-1
TGTGCCAGCAGCTTGGCGACTAGTCGGACCGGGGAGCTGTTTTTT	CASSLATSRTGELFF	NA	NA	TRBJ2-2	TRBV5-4
TGTGCCAGCAGCCCTACCAGGGGGCAGAACTATGGCTACACCTTC	CASSPTRGQNYGYTF	TRBD1	NA	TRBJ1-2	TRBV6-1